Following are 14 T cell receptor beta chains from one sample sequenced in a study of identical twins. TCRdb reprocessed the 5' RACE reads via MiXCR and lists one record per CDR3 protein. The sample records just over 500,000 distinct CDR3 sequences, 20% to 25% being singletons. The same specimen was also included in a second study, on T cells expressing NK-cell markers.

The sequenced sample consisted of CD4+ T cells sorted from blood. The source of these receptors is a woman younger than 30 in good health.

This clonotype was observed at least ten times. V usage is TRBV20-1 and J usage is TRBJ1-5, with a tentative D call TRBD1 (5 bases). This CDR3 has 13 residues. Trimming removed 5 bases from V and 3 bases from J, with 11 bases in between. CDR1 is DFQATT, CDR2 SNEGSKA, per germline (reference sequence). CDR3 amino acids: CSAAGGANQPQHF. CDR3 sequence (DNA): TGCAGTGCTGCGGGAGGGGCCAATCAGCCCCAGCATTTT.

The table lists this clonotype with a few counts. This chain links TRBV6-1 with TRBJ1-2, with 9 bases identical to TRBD1. Germline assignment: CDR1 MNHNS and CDR2 SASEGT. The V segment lost 5 bases and the J segment 5 bases; nucleotides outside the gene matches: 9. This CDR3 spans 15 amino acids. The CDR3 DNA follows: TGTGCCAGCAGTACGCCGGACAGGGGATTATATGGCTACACCTTC. Amino acid sequence: CASSTPDRGLYGYTF.

This clonotype was counted between two and nine times. The chain combines TRBV10-3 with TRBJ1-6; 11 bases line up with TRBD1. This CDR3 is built from 16 residues. After removal of 2 bases from V and 9 bases from J, the junction contained 6 bases not matched to a gene. The germline V gene has CDR1 ENHRY and CDR2 SYGVKD. The CDR3 is CAISEQDRGLSSPLHF. The CDR3 DNA follows: TGTGCCATCAGTGAGCAGGACAGGGGGCTTAGTTCACCCCTCCACTTT.

The chain has TRBV27 and TRBJ1-1, with D perhaps matching TRBD1 (5 bases). The V end was cut by 1 base, the J end by 4 bases, with 7 bases between. CDR3 size: 13 residues. CDR1 and CDR2 (germline): MNHEY, SMNVEV (reference sequence). In nucleotides, the CDR3 is TGTGCCAGCAGTTTATTGAGGGGCACTGAAGCTTTCTTT. Translated: CASSLLRGTEAFF.

V gene TRBV19 combines with J gene TRBJ2-1; D uncertain. V was cut by 3 bases and J by 8 bases, with 17 bases left in between. Germline V lookup: CDR1 LNHDA, CDR2 SQIVND (reference sequence). CDR3 length equals 15 residues. The CDR3 sequence: CASSISARIWHEQFF. CDR3 in DNA: TGTGCCAGTAGTATCTCTGCCCGAATATGGCATGAGCAGTTCTTC.

The chain employs TRBV7-2 and TRBJ2-7, with no clear D. CDR3 length equals 15 residues. V lost 1 base, J lost 1 base, and 11 bases lay in between. Germline loops: CDR1 SGHTA, CDR2 FQGNSA. The CDR3: CASSLGSSGSYEQYF. Here the CDR3 DNA reads TGTGCCAGCAGCTTAGGATCGTCGGGTTCCTACGAGCAGTACTTC.

This chain uses TRBV20-1 with TRBJ2-1; D is undetermined. The V end was cut by 3 bases, the J end by 10 bases, with 10 bases between. This CDR3 has 11 residues. Germline V gene data show CDR1 as DFQATT and CDR2 as SNEGSKA (reference sequence). CDR3 sequence: CSARGTWEQFF. CDR3 nucleotide sequence: TGCAGTGCTAGGGGCACATGGGAGCAGTTCTTC.

This clonotype was counted many times. This chain links TRBV7-9 with TRBJ2-1; D perhaps matches TRBD2 (5 bases). The V gene's germline CDR1 is SEHNR and CDR2 FQNEAQ (reference sequence). V lost 3 bases, J lost 3 bases, and 6 bases lay in between. This CDR3 region has 13 residues. CDR3 DNA sequence: TGTGCCAGCAGCTTCCGGGGCTACAATGAGCAGTTCTTC. Protein sequence: CASSFRGYNEQFF.

This chain links TRBV29-1 with TRBJ2-7; TRBD1 agrees at 8 bases. V was pared by 5 bases and J by 2 bases, with 8 bases of the junction left unmatched. Germline lookup yields CDR1 SQVTM and CDR2 ANQGSEA. This CDR3 is 14 amino acids long. Here the CDR3 DNA reads TGCAGCGTTCAACAGGGGGATAGGACCTACGAGCAGTACTTC. Translated: CSVQQGDRTYEQYF.

Only one count was recorded for this clonotype. V gene TRBV18 combines with J gene TRBJ2-1, with D hard to call. V shed 9 bases and J shed 4 bases, with 10 bases lying between them. CDR3 length: 12 amino acids. CDR1 is KGHSH and CDR2 is LQKENI in the germline V gene. CDR3 loop: CASHPSYNEQFF. DNA of the CDR3: TGTGCCAGTCACCCGAGTTACAATGAGCAGTTCTTC.

J is TRBJ2-5 and V is TRBV24-1; possibly TRBD2 for D (6 bases). In germline, CDR1 is KGHDR, CDR2 SFDVKD. The CDR3 sequence is 15 residues long. Trimming took 2 bases from V and 5 from J, leaving 14 bases between them. The CDR3 DNA reads as TGTGCCACCAGTGATTCGTACGGGGGTACGGAGACCCAGTACTTC. It yields the protein CATSDSYGGTETQYF.

This clonotype appeared a single time. The chain recombines TRBV20-1 with TRBJ2-2; either TRBD1 or TRBD2 may fit D (5 bases each). In germline, CDR1 is DFQATT, CDR2 SNEGSKA (reference sequence). CDR3 length: 13 amino acids. With 4 bases removed from V and 4 bases from J, the gap between germline ends came to 10 bases. For the CDR3, the DNA is TGCAGTGCTATGGGGGAGCTCACCGGGGAGCTGTTTTTT. It encodes CSAMGELTGELFF.

In its sample, this clonotype was seen a few times. The rearrangement links TRBV6-5 to TRBJ2-7, with TRBD1 matching over 7 bases. Germline CDR1 reads MNHEY; CDR2 reads SVGAGI. The CDR3 has 15 residues. V shed 0 bases and J 4 bases; nucleotides not matched to a gene: 6. In DNA form, the CDR3 reads TGTGCCAGCAGTTACTCGAACAGGGGAACATACGAGCAGTACTTC. This codes for CASSYSNRGTYEQYF.

This clonotype was found a few times. The CDR3 is CASSSRAGEYAGELFF. For the CDR3, the DNA is TGTGCCAGCTCATCCAGAGCGGGAGAGTACGCCGGGGAGCTGTTTTTT. The genes are TRBV18 and TRBJ2-2; 8 positions match TRBD2. CDR1 KGHSH and CDR2 LQKENI come from the germline V gene. Trimming removed 5 bases from V and 6 bases from J; junction bases left unmatched: 11. The CDR3 has 16 amino acids.